The 13 T cell receptor beta chains given below trace back to one sample, sequenced in a study of T cells in Graves' hyperthyroidism and ophthalmopathy. TCR beta CDR3 region amplification was performed from RNA transcripts. When the TCR CDR3 underwent first-round RT-PCR, the HTBI primer set was used. TCRdb re-analysed the multiplex PCR reads in MiXCR, keeping a single row per CDR3 protein. Here the sample spans around 610,000 distinct CDR3 sequences, roughly 14% being singletons. What was sequenced was blood. The receptors were sampled from a woman aged 40 to 50 with Graves' ophthalmopathy.

This clonotype was detected many times. The rearrangement links TRBV29-1 to TRBJ2-5, with D perhaps matching TRBD1 (5 bases). This CDR3 has 13 amino acids. V lost 4 bases, J lost 2 bases, and 11 bases lay in between. Germline lookup yields CDR1 SQVTM and CDR2 ANQGSEA. The CDR3 protein is CSVAVDTQETQYF. Here the CDR3 DNA reads TGCAGCGTTGCCGTGGACACTCAAGAGACCCAGTACTTC.

The J gene is TRBJ1-3, the V gene TRBV29-1; unclear D gene. CDR1 is SQVTM, CDR2 ANQGSEA, per germline. The CDR3 runs to 14 residues. The ends were cut back, 5 bases at V and 0 bases at J, with 11 bases in the middle. The CDR3 loop is CSVLSGNSGNTIYF. CDR3 nucleotides: TGCAGCGTTCTAAGCGGGAACTCTGGAAACACCATATATTTT.

This clonotype was counted ten times or more. This chain uses TRBV6-2 or TRBV6-3 with TRBJ2-4, with D tentatively TRBD2 (5 bases). CDR1 is MNHEY, CDR2 SVGEGT, per germline. The CDR3 spans 14 residues. Trimming removed 4 bases at V and 0 bases at J, with 7 bases between. The CDR3 region is CASSWAGAKNIQYF. The CDR3 DNA follows: TGTGCCAGCAGTTGGGCGGGAGCCAAAAACATTCAGTACTTC.

This clonotype was recorded at least ten times. CDR3 in amino acids: CASSSASGGIVQYF. CDR3 DNA: TGTGCCAGCAGCTCCGCTAGCGGGGGGATCGTGCAGTACTTC. The V call is TRBV11-1, the J call TRBJ2-7, with TRBD2 matching 11 bases. Germline assignment: CDR1 SGHAT and CDR2 FQDESV (reference sequence). V was pared by 4 bases and J by 9 bases, with 8 bases of the junction left unmatched. The CDR3 length is 14 residues.

The rearrangement uses TRBV12-3 or TRBV12-4 and TRBJ2-7, with 13 bases matching TRBD2. The CDR3 sequence is 15 residues long. The V segment lost 5 bases and the J segment 5 bases; nucleotides outside the gene matches: 6. The CDR3 region has the DNA TGTGCCAGCAGTACCCGACTAGCGGGAGGCGACGAGCAGTACTTC. It codes for CASSTRLAGGDEQYF.

The sample holds many counts of this clonotype. The gene calls are TRBV7-9 and TRBJ1-1; 10 positions match TRBD1. Germline CDR1 is SEHNR and CDR2 is FQNEAQ (reference sequence). The CDR3 is made up of 14 amino acids. V shed 8 bases and J 6 bases; nucleotides not matched to a gene: 9. The CDR3 protein is CASYSTGGASEAFF. DNA of the CDR3: TGTGCCAGCTATTCGACAGGGGGCGCCTCTGAAGCTTTCTTT.

The chain joins TRBV7-8 to TRBJ2-5; 9 bases align to TRBD2. CDR3 length: 15 residues. Trimming removed 4 bases from V and 3 bases from J; junction bases left unmatched: 6. The germline gives CDR1 SGHVS, CDR2 FQNEAQ. CDR3 region: CASSYRLAEEETQYF. DNA for the CDR3: TGTGCCAGCAGCTACCGACTAGCGGAGGAAGAGACCCAGTACTTC.

This clonotype was recorded at least ten times. CDR3 protein: CASSPWDYTQETQYF. CDR3 sequence (DNA): TGTGCCAGCAGCCCTTGGGACTACACTCAAGAGACCCAGTACTTC. The chain has TRBV7-9 and TRBJ2-5; 7 bases are a match to TRBD2. Trimming took 5 bases from V and 2 from J; bases not matched to a gene: 8. CDR1 is SEHNR and CDR2 is FQNEAQ in the germline V gene (reference sequence). The CDR3 is 15 residues long. The whole variable domain, remainder taken from reference TRBV7-9 and TRBJ2-5, is DTGVSQNPRHKITKRGQNVTFRCDPISEHNRLYWYRQTLGQGPEFLTYFQNEAQLEKSRLLSDRFSAERPKGSFSTLEIQRTEQGDSAMYLCASSPWDYTQETQYFGPGTRLLVL.

This clonotype was counted at least ten times. J is TRBJ2-7 and V is TRBV5-1, with TRBD2 matching over 8 bases. The V gene end was trimmed by 4 bases and the J gene end by 1 base; junction bases not matched to a gene: 4. The CDR3 loop spans 14 amino acids. The V gene's germline CDR1 is SGHRS and CDR2 YFSETQ. The CDR3 coding sequence is TGCGCCAGCAGCGAAGCGGGAGTGTCCTACGAGCAGTACTTC. Residues: CASSEAGVSYEQYF.

This clonotype was seen ten or more times. The J gene is TRBJ1-5, the V gene TRBV7-9; perhaps TRBD1 as D (5 bases). The germline V gene has CDR1 SEHNR and CDR2 FQNEAQ (reference sequence). The V end was cut by 7 bases, the J end by 9 bases, with 19 bases between. There are 14 residues in the CDR3. DNA of the CDR3: TGTGCCAGCACCAGTTCGGGGGAAGGTCGGCCCCAGCATTTT. It is translated as CASTSSGEGRPQHF.

This clonotype was counted only a few times. This chain connects TRBV11-3 to TRBJ2-1; D might be TRBD2 (5 bases). CDR1 and CDR2 from the germline V gene are SGHNT and YENEEA. The V gene lost 0 bases and the J gene lost 7 bases, with 19 bases spanning the gap. This CDR3 region has 17 residues. The CDR3 DNA follows: TGTGCCAGCAGCTTAGATCCCGGGATGAAGCCTATTAATGAGCAGTTCTTC. As protein: CASSLDPGMKPINEQFF.

This clonotype was seen many times. The chain couples TRBV5-1 to TRBJ2-7; D ambiguous. V dropped 6 bases and J dropped 1 base, with 14 bases sitting between them. The CDR3 is 14 residues long. Per germline, CDR1 SGHRS and CDR2 YFSETQ. The CDR3 DNA follows: TGCGCCAGCACCCTTGGTGGTGGGTCCTACGAGCAGTACTTC. This sequence encodes CASTLGGGSYEQYF. The full variable domain, completed using reference TRBV5-1 and TRBJ2-7, is KAGVTQTPRYLIKTRGQQVTLSCSPISGHRSVSWYQQTPGQGLQFLFEYFSETQRNKGNFPGRFSGRQFSNSRSEMNVSTLELGDSALYLCASTLGGGSYEQYFGPGTRLTVT.

In this sample, this clonotype turned up a few times. The junction departs from the called germline gene at one end, perhaps through a read error. The V call is TRBV28, the J call TRBJ2-1, with 7 bases aligning to TRBD1. The CDR3 loop spans 14 amino acids. Germline V CDR1 and CDR2: MDHEN, SYDVKM. In DNA, the CDR3 is TGTGCCAGCAGTTCTCACAGGGGATACAATGAGCAGCTCTTC. Translation: CASSSHRGYNEQLF.